Listed below are T cell receptor beta chains from one sample, sequenced in a study of shared clonotypes between healthy human individuals. Measured with immunoSEQ multiplex PCR; TCRdb has only the in-frame clones, and not every one. The sample has 1.4 million to 1.5 million clones, around 95% seen once; the top ten hold 1.2%. The sample was naive CD4+ T cells sorted from blood. The origin of the receptors is a young man in good health. CDR3s include the opening cysteine and the closing phenylalanine or tryptophan. D genes are given only for firm matches. For some rows the clone size is stated as once, few or many, or as a class when expanded; others skip it.

CDR3 DNA: TGTGCCAGCAGCTTTAGGACAGGCCCTATCGGCTTCTACGAGCAGTACTTC
CDR3 protein: CASSFRTGPIGFYEQYF
CDR3 length: 17
J gene: TRBJ2-7
V gene: TRBV11-1
clone size: NA
D gene: TRBD1

CDR3 DNA: TGTGCCAGCAGTTTTGAGGTATCCTACGAGCAGTACTTC
CDR3 protein: CASSFEVSYEQYF
CDR3 length: 13
J gene: TRBJ2-7
V gene: TRBV28
clone size: NA
D gene: NA

CDR3 DNA: TGTGCCAGCAGACAGAACACTGAAGCTTTCTTT
CDR3 protein: CASRQNTEAFF
CDR3 length: 11
J gene: TRBJ1-1
V gene: TRBV5-4
clone size: NA
D gene: NA

CDR3 DNA: TGTGCCAGCAGCGGGCAGTCATTCACAGATACGCAGTATTTT
CDR3 protein: CASSGQSFTDTQYF
CDR3 length: 14
J gene: TRBJ2-3
V gene: TRBV9
clone size: NA
D gene: NA

CDR3 DNA: TGCGCCAGCAGCTTCAGGTCAGGGGGCTACGAGCAGTACTTC
CDR3 protein: CASSFRSGGYEQYF
CDR3 length: 14
J gene: TRBJ2-7
V gene: TRBV5-1
clone size: NA
D gene: TRBD1

CDR3 DNA: TGTGCCAGCTTCCCGGGGATACTAGTTGGCTACACCTTC
CDR3 protein: CASFPGILVGYTF
CDR3 length: 13
J gene: TRBJ1-2
V gene: TRBV2
clone size: NA
D gene: NA

CDR3 DNA: TGCGCCAGCAGCTTGGACAGGGGCGGGGAGACCCAGTACTTC
CDR3 protein: CASSLDRGGETQYF
CDR3 length: 14
J gene: TRBJ2-5
V gene: TRBV5-1
clone size: NA
D gene: TRBD1

CDR3 DNA: TGTGCCAGCAGCTTAGCAGGGGACTTAGCCTACAATGAGCAGTTCTTC
CDR3 protein: CASSLAGDLAYNEQFF
CDR3 length: 16
J gene: TRBJ2-1
V gene: TRBV7-3
clone size: NA
D gene: NA

CDR3 DNA: TGTGCCAGCAGCGCAACGACAGGGAACAGTGAAAAACTGTTTTTT
CDR3 protein: CASSATTGNSEKLFF
CDR3 length: 15
J gene: TRBJ1-4
V gene: TRBV6-4
clone size: NA
D gene: TRBD1

CDR3 DNA: TGTGCCAGTAGACTTTCGGACAGGCACTACGAGCAGTACTTC
CDR3 protein: CASRLSDRHYEQYF
CDR3 length: 14
J gene: TRBJ2-7
V gene: TRBV19
clone size: NA
D gene: TRBD1

CDR3 DNA: TGTGCCAGCAGCGTGTGGCCCCGGGACAGGGGGAACAATGAGCAGTTCTTC
CDR3 protein: CASSVWPRDRGNNEQFF
CDR3 length: 17
J gene: TRBJ2-1
V gene: TRBV9
clone size: NA
D gene: TRBD1

CDR3 DNA: TGTGCCAGCAGTTCGGAGGGTAGCGGGAACAATGAGCAGTTCTTC
CDR3 protein: CASSSEGSGNNEQFF
CDR3 length: 15
J gene: TRBJ2-1
V gene: TRBV27
clone size: NA
D gene: TRBD2

CDR3 DNA: TGTGCCAGTAGTCACAACATGGGCCTAACCGCCTACGAGCAGTACTTC
CDR3 protein: CASSHNMGLTAYEQYF
CDR3 length: 16
J gene: TRBJ2-7
V gene: TRBV19
clone size: NA
D gene: NA

CDR3 DNA: TGTGCCAGCAGCCCGGACAGGGGTCATCAGCCCCAGCATTTT
CDR3 protein: CASSPDRGHQPQHF
CDR3 length: 14
J gene: TRBJ1-5
V gene: TRBV4-2
clone size: NA
D gene: TRBD1

CDR3 DNA: TGTGCCAGTAGCCCCGGGACAGCTAATGAAAAACTGTTTTTT
CDR3 protein: CASSPGTANEKLFF
CDR3 length: 14
J gene: TRBJ1-4
V gene: TRBV19
clone size: NA
D gene: TRBD1

CDR3 DNA: TGCGCCAGCAGTGTGGCCAGTTTGGAAGATACGCAGTATTTT
CDR3 protein: CASSVASLEDTQYF
CDR3 length: 14
J gene: TRBJ2-3
V gene: TRBV10-2
clone size: NA
D gene: NA

CDR3 DNA: TGCGCCAGCAGCCAAGACTTCCGGGCTCTCTCCTCCGAGCAGTACTTC
CDR3 protein: CASSQDFRALSSEQYF
CDR3 length: 16
J gene: TRBJ2-7
V gene: TRBV4-1
clone size: once
D gene: NA

CDR3 DNA: TGTGCCAGTAAGGGGTTCACAGATACGCAGTATTTT
CDR3 protein: CASKGFTDTQYF
CDR3 length: 12
J gene: TRBJ2-3
V gene: TRBV19
clone size: NA
D gene: NA

CDR3 DNA: TGTGCCAGCAGGTTCATGGGGTCTGTCGACTATGGCTACACCTTC
CDR3 protein: CASRFMGSVDYGYTF
CDR3 length: 15
J gene: TRBJ1-2
V gene: TRBV27
clone size: NA
D gene: NA

CDR3 DNA: TGTGCCATCAGGCTCGGGAGCAATCAGCCCCAGCATTTT
CDR3 protein: CAIRLGSNQPQHF
CDR3 length: 13
J gene: TRBJ1-5
V gene: TRBV10-3
clone size: NA
D gene: NA

CDR3 DNA: TGTGCCAGCTCACCACCACTATACACTGAAGCTTTCTTT
CDR3 protein: CASSPPLYTEAFF
CDR3 length: 13
J gene: TRBJ1-1
V gene: TRBV18
clone size: once
D gene: NA

CDR3 DNA: TGTGCCAGCTCACCTCGGAACACAGGGGTCCAGCCCCAGCATTTT
CDR3 protein: CASSPRNTGVQPQHF
CDR3 length: 15
J gene: TRBJ1-5
V gene: TRBV18
clone size: few
D gene: TRBD1

CDR3 DNA: TGTGCCAGCAGTGACCATTGGGGGGAACCGAACACCGGGGAGCTGTTTTTT
CDR3 protein: CASSDHWGEPNTGELFF
CDR3 length: 17
J gene: TRBJ2-2
V gene: TRBV6-4
clone size: NA
D gene: NA

CDR3 DNA: TGTGCCAGTCGGCTTTCCGGAGGCTCCTACGAGCAGTACTTC
CDR3 protein: CASRLSGGSYEQYF
CDR3 length: 14
J gene: TRBJ2-7
V gene: TRBV6-5
clone size: NA
D gene: NA

CDR3 DNA: TGTGCCACCAGCAGCAGGGACAGCGGACGCTGGGAGCAGTACTTC
CDR3 protein: CATSSRDSGRWEQYF
CDR3 length: 15
J gene: TRBJ2-7
V gene: TRBV15
clone size: NA
D gene: TRBD1

CDR3 DNA: TGCGCCAGCAGCTCCCACTCGACAGGGATCAGTGTGGATACGCAGTATTTT
CDR3 protein: CASSSHSTGISVDTQYF
CDR3 length: 17
J gene: TRBJ2-3
V gene: TRBV5-1
clone size: NA
D gene: TRBD1

CDR3 DNA: TGCAGTGCTAGAAGGGGAGGCGAGCAGTACTTC
CDR3 protein: CSARRGGEQYF
CDR3 length: 11
J gene: TRBJ2-7
V gene: TRBV20-1
clone size: NA
D gene: NA

CDR3 DNA: TGTGCCAGTAGCTCCCGGGACAGGGGGCGAACTAATGAAAAACTGTTTTTT
CDR3 protein: CASSSRDRGRTNEKLFF
CDR3 length: 17
J gene: TRBJ1-4
V gene: TRBV19
clone size: NA
D gene: TRBD1

CDR3 DNA: TGTGCCAGCTCACCGACGCGCGACTATATCAATGAGCAGTTCTTC
CDR3 protein: CASSPTRDYINEQFF
CDR3 length: 15
J gene: TRBJ2-1
V gene: TRBV18
clone size: NA
D gene: NA

CDR3 DNA: TGTGCCAGCAGCCTTAATTGGGGGGAGAATGAGCAGTTCTTC
CDR3 protein: CASSLNWGENEQFF
CDR3 length: 14
J gene: TRBJ2-1
V gene: TRBV2
clone size: NA
D gene: NA

CDR3 DNA: TGTGCCAGCAGGCCCAGGGTTAGAGAGACCCAGTACTTC
CDR3 protein: CASRPRVRETQYF
CDR3 length: 13
J gene: TRBJ2-5
V gene: TRBV7-8
clone size: NA
D gene: NA

CDR3 DNA: TGTGCCAGCAGCTTAATCAAGGTTAGCTCCTACGAGCAGTACTTC
CDR3 protein: CASSLIKVSSYEQYF
CDR3 length: 15
J gene: TRBJ2-7
V gene: TRBV7-8
clone size: NA
D gene: NA

CDR3 DNA: TGTGCCACCAGCAGAGCTGGGGCTAGCGGGCTCGTGGATACGCAGTATTTT
CDR3 protein: CATSRAGASGLVDTQYF
CDR3 length: 17
J gene: TRBJ2-3
V gene: TRBV15
clone size: NA
D gene: TRBD2

CDR3 DNA: TGTGCCTCCGCCGACAGGGGCGATGAAAAACTGTTTTTT
CDR3 protein: CASADRGDEKLFF
CDR3 length: 13
J gene: TRBJ1-4
V gene: TRBV30
clone size: NA
D gene: TRBD1

CDR3 DNA: TGTGCCAGCAGCTGGTTTGGGCGGGAGGGCCGCAATGAGCAGTTCTTC
CDR3 protein: CASSWFGREGRNEQFF
CDR3 length: 16
J gene: TRBJ2-1
V gene: TRBV13
clone size: NA
D gene: TRBD2

CDR3 DNA: TGTGCCATCAGTAAAGGCGAGAACACTGAAGCTTTCTTT
CDR3 protein: CAISKGENTEAFF
CDR3 length: 13
J gene: TRBJ1-1
V gene: TRBV10-3
clone size: NA
D gene: NA

CDR3 DNA: TGTGCCAGCAGCCAAGGGGTTAGCGGGAGCTCGGAGACCCAGTACTTC
CDR3 protein: CASSQGVSGSSETQYF
CDR3 length: 16
J gene: TRBJ2-5
V gene: TRBV7-3
clone size: NA
D gene: TRBD2

CDR3 DNA: TGCGCCAGCAGCTTCGGACAGGGGAGGGGGAATGAAAAACTGTTTTTT
CDR3 protein: CASSFGQGRGNEKLFF
CDR3 length: 16
J gene: TRBJ1-4
V gene: TRBV5-1
clone size: once
D gene: TRBD1

CDR3 DNA: TGTGCCAGCAGCTTGGACGCAGGGGCAGGTGGCTACACCTTC
CDR3 protein: CASSLDAGAGGYTF
CDR3 length: 14
J gene: TRBJ1-2
V gene: TRBV5-4
clone size: once
D gene: NA

CDR3 DNA: TGTGCCAGCAGTGAGGACAGGGGGCGTCAGCCCCAGCATTTT
CDR3 protein: CASSEDRGRQPQHF
CDR3 length: 14
J gene: TRBJ1-5
V gene: TRBV2
clone size: NA
D gene: TRBD1

CDR3 DNA: TGTGCCGCATCAGAATCATATGCCTCCTACGAGCAGTACTTC
CDR3 protein: CAASESYASYEQYF
CDR3 length: 14
J gene: TRBJ2-7
V gene: TRBV6-5
clone size: NA
D gene: NA

CDR3 DNA: TGTGCCAGCAGCGATAGCGGGAGACGTGAGACCCAGTACTTC
CDR3 protein: CASSDSGRRETQYF
CDR3 length: 14
J gene: TRBJ2-5
V gene: TRBV7-9
clone size: NA
D gene: TRBD2

CDR3 DNA: TGTGCCAGCAGCCGGGACAGAGTTTCCTACGAGCAGTACTTC
CDR3 protein: CASSRDRVSYEQYF
CDR3 length: 14
J gene: TRBJ2-7
V gene: TRBV5-6
clone size: NA
D gene: TRBD1

CDR3 DNA: TGTGCCAGCAGCGCCTCCCAGGCCCTCCAAGAGACCCAGTACTTC
CDR3 protein: CASSASQALQETQYF
CDR3 length: 15
J gene: TRBJ2-5
V gene: TRBV9
clone size: once
D gene: NA

CDR3 DNA: TGTGCCAGCAGCTTAGAAGGGGGCTTAGGTCAGCCCCAGCATTTT
CDR3 protein: CASSLEGGLGQPQHF
CDR3 length: 15
J gene: TRBJ1-5
V gene: TRBV11-2
clone size: NA
D gene: TRBD1

CDR3 DNA: TGTGCCAGCAGCCTGGACACGAACTACGAGCAGTACTTC
CDR3 protein: CASSLDTNYEQYF
CDR3 length: 13
J gene: TRBJ2-7
V gene: TRBV7-2
clone size: NA
D gene: NA

CDR3 DNA: TGTGCCAGCAGCTTAGGCGGGGGCTTGGGGGAGACCCAGTACTTC
CDR3 protein: CASSLGGGLGETQYF
CDR3 length: 15
J gene: TRBJ2-5
V gene: TRBV7-3
clone size: NA
D gene: NA